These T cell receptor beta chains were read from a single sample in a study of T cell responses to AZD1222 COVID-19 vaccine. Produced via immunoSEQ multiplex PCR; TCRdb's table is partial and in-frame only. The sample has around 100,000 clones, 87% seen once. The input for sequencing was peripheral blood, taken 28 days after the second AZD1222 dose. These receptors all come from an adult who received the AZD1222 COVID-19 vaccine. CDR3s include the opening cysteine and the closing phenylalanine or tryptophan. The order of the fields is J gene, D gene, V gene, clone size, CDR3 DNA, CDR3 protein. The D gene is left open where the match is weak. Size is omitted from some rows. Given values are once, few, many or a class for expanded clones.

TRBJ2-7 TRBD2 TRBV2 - TGTGCCAGCAGTGAAGCGTATACCGGGACTAGCGACGAGCAGTACTTC CASSEAYTGTSDEQYF
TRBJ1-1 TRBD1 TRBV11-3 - TGTGCCAGCAGCCGCGGGCAGGGGGAAGTAGCTTTCTTT CASSRGQGEVAFF
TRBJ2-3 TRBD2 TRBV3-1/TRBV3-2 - TGTGCCAGCAGGTATAGCGGGGAAAGCACAGATACGCAGTATTTT CASRYSGESTDTQYF
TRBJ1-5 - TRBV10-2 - TGCGCCAGCAGCGGTGCCCCGGGGGGCAATCAGCCCCAGCATTTT CASSGAPGGNQPQHF
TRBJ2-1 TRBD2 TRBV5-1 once TGCGCCAGCAGCTTGACCATTCAGGGACTAGCGGGAGGGCGGTCCTACAATGAGCAGTTCTTC CASSLTIQGLAGGRSYNEQFF
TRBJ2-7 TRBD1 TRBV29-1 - TGCAGCGTGGAAGGGTGGGGACAGACCTACGAGCAGTACTTC CSVEGWGQTYEQYF
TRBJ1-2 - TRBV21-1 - TGTGCCAGCAGCAAAGTCAGGGCAGGGGCTCGGTATGGCTACACCTTC CASSKVRAGARYGYTF
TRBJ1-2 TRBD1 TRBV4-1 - TGCGCCAGCAGCCAAGATCGGGCAGGGGGCTATGGCTACACCTTC CASSQDRAGGYGYTF
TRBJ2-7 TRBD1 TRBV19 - TGTGCCAGCGGGACAGTCGCCGAGCAGTACTTC CASGTVAEQYF
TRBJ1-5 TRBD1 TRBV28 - TGTGCCAGCAGTTTATCCGGGACAGGTCAGCCCCAGCATTTT CASSLSGTGQPQHF
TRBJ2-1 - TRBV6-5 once TGTGCCAGCAGTTATGACTTAGTCGGCAATGAGCAGTTCTTC CASSYDLVGNEQFF
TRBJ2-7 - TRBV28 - TGTGCCAGCAGTTTGACCTCCCGGGGTCGAAAGCAGTACTTC CASSLTSRGRKQYF
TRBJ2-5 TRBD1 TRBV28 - TGTGCCAGCAGTTCGAGGGACAGCGGCAGACAAGAGACCCAGTACTTC CASSSRDSGRQETQYF
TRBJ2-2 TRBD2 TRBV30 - TGTGCCTGGAGTGTACAATTCGCGGGAGGGTACCGGAACACCGGGGAGCTGTTTTTT CAWSVQFAGGYRNTGELFF
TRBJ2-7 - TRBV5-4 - TGTGCCAGCAGCTCAGGGCGGGAGCAGTACTTC CASSSGREQYF
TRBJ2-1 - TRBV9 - TGTGCCAGCAGCGTAGATCCGGAGGCCAGCTCCTACAATGAGCAGTTCTTC CASSVDPEASSYNEQFF
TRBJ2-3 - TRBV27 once TGTGCCAGCAGTTCCCCCGGACAGTTCACAGATACGCAGTATTTT CASSSPGQFTDTQYF
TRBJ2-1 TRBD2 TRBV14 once TGTGCCAGCAGCCAAGATCGACTAGCGACCTACAATGAGCAGTTCTTC CASSQDRLATYNEQFF
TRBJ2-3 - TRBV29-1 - TGCAGCGTAACGATAGATACGCAGTATTTT CSVTIDTQYF
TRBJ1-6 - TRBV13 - TGTGCCAGCAGCCTTAATAATTCACCCCTCCACTTT CASSLNNSPLHF
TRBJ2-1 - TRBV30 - TGTGCCTGGAGTTCGCCCATTGCGTTTTCCAATGAGCAGTTCTTC CAWSSPIAFSNEQFF
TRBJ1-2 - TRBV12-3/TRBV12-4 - TGTGCCAGCAGTTTCAGGAACTATGGCTACACCTTC CASSFRNYGYTF
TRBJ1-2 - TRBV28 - TGTGCCAGCAGGCCGGACAGAGCTAACTATGGCTACACCTTC CASRPDRANYGYTF
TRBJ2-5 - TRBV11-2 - TGTGCCAGCAGCTTAAGTAGTGAGACCCAGTACTTC CASSLSSETQYF
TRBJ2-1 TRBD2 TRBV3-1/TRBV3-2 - TGTGCCAGCAGCCAAGATCTATGGCGGGAGTTTTACAATGAGCAGTTCTTC CASSQDLWREFYNEQFF
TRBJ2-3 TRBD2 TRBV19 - TGTGCCAGTAGTTCGGGACTAGCGGGAGTAACAGATACGCAGTATTTT CASSSGLAGVTDTQYF
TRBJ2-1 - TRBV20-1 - TGCAGTGCTAGAATTATTGATGAGCAGTTCTTC CSARIIDEQFF
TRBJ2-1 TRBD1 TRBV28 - TGTGCCAGCAGTATACAGGGGGCGAGGAATGAGCAGTTCTTC CASSIQGARNEQFF
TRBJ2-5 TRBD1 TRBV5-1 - TGCGCCAGCAGCTTTCAGGGGGCCGGCGAGACCCAGTACTTC CASSFQGAGETQYF
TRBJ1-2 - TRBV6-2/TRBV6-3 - TGTGCCAGCAGATACGCGGAACGCTATGGCTACACCTTC CASRYAERYGYTF
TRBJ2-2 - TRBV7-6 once TGTGCCAGCAGCCTAGAGGGAGGGGAGCTGTTTTTT CASSLEGGELFF
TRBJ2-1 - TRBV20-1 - TGCAGTGCTGGGAGGATAAATGAGCAGTTCTTC CSAGRINEQFF
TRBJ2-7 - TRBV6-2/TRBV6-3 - TGTGCCAGCAGTTACACCCAGCCCATTCCCTACGAGCAGTACTTC CASSYTQPIPYEQYF
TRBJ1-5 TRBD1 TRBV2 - TGTGCCAGTCAACCCGGGACAGGGGGAAGCAATCAGCCCCAGCATTTT CASQPGTGGSNQPQHF
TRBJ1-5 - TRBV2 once TGTGCCAGCAATACCGGGGGTGGCAATCAGCCCCAGCATTTT CASNTGGGNQPQHF
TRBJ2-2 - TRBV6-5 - TGTGCCAGCAGTACCCTTAACACCGGGGAGCTGTTTTTT CASSTLNTGELFF
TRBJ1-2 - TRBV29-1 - TGCAGCGTTGAATCGACAGCCTATGGCTACACCTTC CSVESTAYGYTF
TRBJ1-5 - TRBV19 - TGTGCCAGTAGAGAAGGGGGGGACAATCAGCCCCAGCATTTT CASREGGDNQPQHF
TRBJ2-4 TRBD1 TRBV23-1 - TGCGCCAGCAGTCAGCCGGGACAGGGGAAAAACATTCAGTACTTC CASSQPGQGKNIQYF
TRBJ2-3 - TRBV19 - TGTGCCAGTAGTCCCGGCGGGGACACAGATACGCAGTATTTT CASSPGGDTDTQYF
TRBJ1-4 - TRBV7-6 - TGTGCCAGCAGCTTAGCCCAGGCAACTAATGAAAAACTGTTTTTT CASSLAQATNEKLFF
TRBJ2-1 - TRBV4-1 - TGCGCCAGCAGCCAAGAGGTGACAAAGGGTTTCCGCGATGAGCAGTTCTTC CASSQEVTKGFRDEQFF
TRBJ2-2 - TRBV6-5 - TGTGCCAGCACCCCGCTTAAGAACACCGGGGAGCTGTTTTTT CASTPLKNTGELFF
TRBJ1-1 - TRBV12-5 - TGTGCTAGTGGTGAAGGCGTTAGGGGGAAGGAAGCTTTCTTT CASGEGVRGKEAFF
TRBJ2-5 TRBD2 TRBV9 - TGTGCCAGCAGCTCACGACTAGCGGGAGGGGGGGAGACCCAGTACTTC CASSSRLAGGGETQYF
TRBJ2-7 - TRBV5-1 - TGCGCCAGCAGCTTGGCAGGGGACGCCTACGAGCAGTACTTC CASSLAGDAYEQYF
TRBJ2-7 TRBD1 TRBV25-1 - TGTGCCAGCAGCTCCGGGACAGGGGTGGGCGAGCAGTACTTC CASSSGTGVGEQYF